This note documents a single TCR beta chain sequence. The antigen it recognizes is unknown. The record has no base qualities; no much larger clone is one base away. Genomic DNA was extracted from sorted cells for sequencing of the TCRbeta CDR3 region. The immunoSEQ Assay was used for sequencing of TCRbeta CDR3 regions. The table was pulled from immuneACCESS by TCRdb, which kept in-frame rearrangements only. Such tables lose some clones; where checked, under half of the loss comes from unresolved V genes, and the rest has no known cause. The sample includes about 60,000 clones, with about 89% observed a single time. Jointly, the top ten make up 1.1% of the sample. This sample stems from a study of OX40 agonist ivuxolimab in advanced cancers. Regarding the research as a whole: Ivuxolimab was a fully human IgG2 agonistic monoclonal antibody targeting the costimulatory receptor OX40 (CD134). Intravenous ivuxolimab was administered to patients every 2 weeks at six dose levels: 0.01, 0.1, 0.3, 1.5, 3 and 10 mg/kg. Of the approximately 50 dose-escalation patients, hepatocellular carcinoma was present in about 20, melanoma in some 15, renal cell carcinoma in 9 and head and neck cancer in 9. In the dose-escalation cohort, around four fifths of patients were male, and the mean age was around 60 years, with a range of roughly 23 to 85. Prior anti-PD-1, anti-PD-L1 or anti-CTLA-4 therapy was permitted, and 40% to 50% of dose-escalation patients had received checkpoint inhibitors. Partial responses were achieved by three dose-escalation patients, of whom one had hepatocellular carcinoma and two had cutaneous melanoma. Peripheral TCRbeta sequencing was intended to test whether TCR sequence diversity was altered and clonal T-cell expansion was caused by ivuxolimab. The monotherapy dose-escalation portion (N ≈ 52 patients) of the phase I ivuxolimab trial is reported in the paper.

What the authors observed across the whole study: After ivuxolimab, CD8+ T cells had more expanded clones than CD4+ T cells on average. At doses of 0.1 to 3.0 mg/kg, clonal expansion of both CD4+ and CD8+ T cells in blood was seen between baseline and week 6. Low levels of normalized T-cell clonal expansion were also seen in some patients who did not respond. In partial responders in the 0.1-3.0 mg/kg groups, normalized peripheral clonal expansion was found to be among the lowest, especially among CD8+ T cells. The antigen specificity of the peripheral T cells that underwent clonal expansion was not determined.

The CDR3 holds 15 amino acids from the cysteine to the phenylalanine. The retained sequence is limited to the CDR3, 45 bases, with the frame set at the first base. Trimming leaves V shorter by 4 bases and J shorter by 3 bases, with the junction holding 8 bases beyond the gene matches. CDR1 is given as SGDLS and CDR2 as YYNGEE, both from the germline V gene. Patients with a history of autoimmune disease or receiving systemic immunosuppression were excluded from the trial. In every dose cohort, peripheral blood was drawn for TCR sequencing at baseline, cycle 4 day 1, and cycle 7 day 1. Samples were obtained from an open-label, multicenter, first-in-human phase I dose-escalation trial of ivuxolimab. Adults with locally advanced or metastatic melanoma, renal cell, hepatocellular, or head and neck squamous cell carcinoma were enrolled in the trial. CD4+ and CD8+ T cells were sorted separately from peripheral blood before TCR sequencing.

The receptor was derived from an adult with an advanced solid tumor such as melanoma, head and neck, liver or kidney cancer. Source: CD4+ or CD8+ T cells sorted from blood, taken in a trial of the OX40 agonist ivuxolimab. This chain is built from TRBV9 and TRBJ2-3, and TRBD2 matches 7 of the central bases. At the DNA level, the sequence is TGTGCCAGCAGCTCCTGGGGGGGAATGACAGATACGCAGTATTTT. It is translated as CASSSWGGMTDTQYF.